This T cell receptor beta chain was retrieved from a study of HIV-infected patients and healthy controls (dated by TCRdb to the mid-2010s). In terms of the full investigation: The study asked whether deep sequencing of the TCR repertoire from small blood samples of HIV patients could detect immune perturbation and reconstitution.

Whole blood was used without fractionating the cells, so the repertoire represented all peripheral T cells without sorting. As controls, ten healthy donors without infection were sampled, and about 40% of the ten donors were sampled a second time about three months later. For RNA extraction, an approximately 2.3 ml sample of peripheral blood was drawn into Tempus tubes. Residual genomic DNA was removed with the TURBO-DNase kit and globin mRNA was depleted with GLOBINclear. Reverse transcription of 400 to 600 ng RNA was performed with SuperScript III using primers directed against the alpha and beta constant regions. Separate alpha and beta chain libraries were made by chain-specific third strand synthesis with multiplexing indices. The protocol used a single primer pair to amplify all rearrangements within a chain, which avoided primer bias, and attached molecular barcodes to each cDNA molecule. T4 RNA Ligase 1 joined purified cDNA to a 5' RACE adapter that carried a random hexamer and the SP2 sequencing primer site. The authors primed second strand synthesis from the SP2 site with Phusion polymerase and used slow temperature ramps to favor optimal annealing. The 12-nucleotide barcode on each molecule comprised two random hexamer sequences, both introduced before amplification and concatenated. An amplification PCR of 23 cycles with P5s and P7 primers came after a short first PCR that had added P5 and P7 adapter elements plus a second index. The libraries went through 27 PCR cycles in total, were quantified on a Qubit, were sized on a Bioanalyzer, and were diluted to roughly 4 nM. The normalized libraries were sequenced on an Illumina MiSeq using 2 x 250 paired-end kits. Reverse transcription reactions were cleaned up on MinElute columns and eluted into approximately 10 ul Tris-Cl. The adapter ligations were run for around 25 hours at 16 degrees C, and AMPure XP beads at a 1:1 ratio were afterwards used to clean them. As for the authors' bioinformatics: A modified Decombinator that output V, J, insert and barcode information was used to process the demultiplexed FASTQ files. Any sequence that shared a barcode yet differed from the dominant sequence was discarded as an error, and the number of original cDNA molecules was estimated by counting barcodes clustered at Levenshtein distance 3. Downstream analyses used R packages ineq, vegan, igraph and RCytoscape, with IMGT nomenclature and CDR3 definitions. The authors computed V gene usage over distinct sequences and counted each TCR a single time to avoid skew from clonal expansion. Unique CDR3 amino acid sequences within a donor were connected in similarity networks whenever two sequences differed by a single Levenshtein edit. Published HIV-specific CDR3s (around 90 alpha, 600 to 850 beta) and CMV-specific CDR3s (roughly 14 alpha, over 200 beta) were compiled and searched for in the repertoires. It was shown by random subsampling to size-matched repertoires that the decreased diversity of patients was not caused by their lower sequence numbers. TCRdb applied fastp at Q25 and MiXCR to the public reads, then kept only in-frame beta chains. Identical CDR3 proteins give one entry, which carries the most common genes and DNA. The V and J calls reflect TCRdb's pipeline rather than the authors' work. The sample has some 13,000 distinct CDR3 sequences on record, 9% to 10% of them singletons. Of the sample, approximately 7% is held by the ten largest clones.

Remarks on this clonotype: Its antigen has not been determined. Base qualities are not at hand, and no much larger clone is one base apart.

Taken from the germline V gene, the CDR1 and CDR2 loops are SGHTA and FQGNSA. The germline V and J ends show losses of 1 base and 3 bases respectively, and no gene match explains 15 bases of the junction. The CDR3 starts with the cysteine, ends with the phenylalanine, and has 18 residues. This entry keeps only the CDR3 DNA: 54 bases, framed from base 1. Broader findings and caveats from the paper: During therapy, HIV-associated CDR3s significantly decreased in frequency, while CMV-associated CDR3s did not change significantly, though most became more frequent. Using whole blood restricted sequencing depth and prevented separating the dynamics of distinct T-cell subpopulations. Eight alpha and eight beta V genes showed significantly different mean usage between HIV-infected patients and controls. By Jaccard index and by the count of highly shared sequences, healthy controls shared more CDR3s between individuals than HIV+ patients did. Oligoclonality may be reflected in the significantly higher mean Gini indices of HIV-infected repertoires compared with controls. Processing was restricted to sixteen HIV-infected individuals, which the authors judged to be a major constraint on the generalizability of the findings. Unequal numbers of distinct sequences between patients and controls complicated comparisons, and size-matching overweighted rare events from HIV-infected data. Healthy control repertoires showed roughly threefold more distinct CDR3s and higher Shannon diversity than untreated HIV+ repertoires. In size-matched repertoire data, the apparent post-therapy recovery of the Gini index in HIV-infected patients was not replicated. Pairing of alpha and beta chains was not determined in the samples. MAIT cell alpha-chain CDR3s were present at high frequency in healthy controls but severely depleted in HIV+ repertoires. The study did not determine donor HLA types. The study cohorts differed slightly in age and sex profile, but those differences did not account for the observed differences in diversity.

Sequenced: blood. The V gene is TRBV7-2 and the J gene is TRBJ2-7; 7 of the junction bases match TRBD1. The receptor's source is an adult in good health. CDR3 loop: CASSLVATGIRGSYEQYF. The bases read TGTGCCAGCAGCTTAGTCGCGACAGGGATCCGGGGAAGCTACGAGCAGTACTTC. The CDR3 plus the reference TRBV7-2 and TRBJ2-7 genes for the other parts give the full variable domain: GAGVSQSPSNKVTEKGKDVELRCDPISGHTALYWYRQSLGQGLEFLIYFQGNSAPDKSGLPSDRFSAERTGGSVSTLTIQRTQQEDSAVYLCASSLVATGIRGSYEQYFGPGTRLTVT.